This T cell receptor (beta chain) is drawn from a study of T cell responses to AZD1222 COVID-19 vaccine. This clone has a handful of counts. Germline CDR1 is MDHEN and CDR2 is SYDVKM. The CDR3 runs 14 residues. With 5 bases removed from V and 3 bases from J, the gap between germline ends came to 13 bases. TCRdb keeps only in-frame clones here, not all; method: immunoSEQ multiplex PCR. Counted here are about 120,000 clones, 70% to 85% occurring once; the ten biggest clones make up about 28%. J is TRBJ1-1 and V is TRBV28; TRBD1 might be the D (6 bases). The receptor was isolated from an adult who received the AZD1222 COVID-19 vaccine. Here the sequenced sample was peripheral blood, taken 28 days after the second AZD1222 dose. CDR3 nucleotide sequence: TGTGCCAGCAGTCGACAGGAGGGGGACACTGAAGCTTTCTTT. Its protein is CASSRQEGDTEAFF. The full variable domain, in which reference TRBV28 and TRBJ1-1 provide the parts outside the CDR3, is DVKVTQSSRYLVKRTGEKVFLECVQDMDHENMFWYRQDPGLGLRLIYFSYDVKMKEKGDIPEGYSVSREKKERFSLILESASTNQTSMYLCASSRQEGDTEAFFGQGTRLTVV.